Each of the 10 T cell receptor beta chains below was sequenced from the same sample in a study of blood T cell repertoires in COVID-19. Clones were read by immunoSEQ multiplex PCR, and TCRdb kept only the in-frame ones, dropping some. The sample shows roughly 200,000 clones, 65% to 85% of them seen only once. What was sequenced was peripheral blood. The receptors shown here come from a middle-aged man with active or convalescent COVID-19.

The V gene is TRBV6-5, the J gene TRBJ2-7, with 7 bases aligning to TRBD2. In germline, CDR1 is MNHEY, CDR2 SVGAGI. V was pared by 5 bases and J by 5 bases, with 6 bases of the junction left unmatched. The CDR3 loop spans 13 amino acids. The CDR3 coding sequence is TGTGCCAGCAGTCGCGGGAGTCTGGACGAGCAGTACTTC. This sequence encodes CASSRGSLDEQYF.

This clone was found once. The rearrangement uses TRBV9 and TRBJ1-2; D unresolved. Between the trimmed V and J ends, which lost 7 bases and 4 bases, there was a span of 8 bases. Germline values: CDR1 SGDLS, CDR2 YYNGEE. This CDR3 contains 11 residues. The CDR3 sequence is CASDNLYGYTF. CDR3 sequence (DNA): TGTGCCAGCGACAATCTCTATGGCTACACCTTC. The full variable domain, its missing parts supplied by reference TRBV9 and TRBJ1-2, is DSGVTQTPKHLITATGQRVTLRCSPRSGDLSVYWYQQSLDQGLQFLIQYYNGEERAKGNILERFSAQQFPDLHSELNLSSLELGDSALYFCASDNLYGYTFGSGTRLTVV.

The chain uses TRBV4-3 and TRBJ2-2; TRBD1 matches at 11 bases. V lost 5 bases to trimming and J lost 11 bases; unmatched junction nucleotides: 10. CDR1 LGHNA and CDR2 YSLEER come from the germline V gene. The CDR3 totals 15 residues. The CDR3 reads CASSFTGTGGGELFF. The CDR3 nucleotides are TGCGCCAGCAGCTTCACCGGGACAGGGGGTGGAGAGCTGTTTTTT.

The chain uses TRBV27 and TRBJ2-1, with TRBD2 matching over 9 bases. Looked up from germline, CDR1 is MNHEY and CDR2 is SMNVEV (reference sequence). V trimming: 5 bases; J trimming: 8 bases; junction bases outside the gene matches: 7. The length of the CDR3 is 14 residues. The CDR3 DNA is TGTGCCAGCAGTAGTAGCGGGAGCGTGTATGAGCAGTTCTTC. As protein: CASSSSGSVYEQFF.

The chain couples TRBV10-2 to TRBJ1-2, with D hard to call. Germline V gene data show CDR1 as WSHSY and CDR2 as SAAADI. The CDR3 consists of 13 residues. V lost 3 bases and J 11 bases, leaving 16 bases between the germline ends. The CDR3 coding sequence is TGCGCCAGCAGTGACGAGTACGGGGTGGCGTACACCTTC. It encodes CASSDEYGVAYTF.

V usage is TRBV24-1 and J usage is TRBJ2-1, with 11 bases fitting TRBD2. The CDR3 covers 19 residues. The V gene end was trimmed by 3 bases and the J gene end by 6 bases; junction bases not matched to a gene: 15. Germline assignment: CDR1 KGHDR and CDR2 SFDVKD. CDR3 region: CATSDPSVTSGMYGNEQFF. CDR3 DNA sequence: TGTGCCACCAGTGATCCCTCTGTGACTAGCGGGATGTACGGCAATGAGCAGTTCTTC.

The CDR3 nucleotides read TGCGCCAGCAGCTGGACCGGGACAAACACTGAAGCTTTCTTT. Translating it yields CASSWTGTNTEAFF. The rearrangement links TRBV5-1 to TRBJ1-1; D possibly corresponds to TRBD1 (6 bases). V lost 3 bases to trimming and J lost 2 bases, with 11 bases between them. The germline V gene encodes CDR1 SGHRS and CDR2 YFSETQ. The CDR3 contains 14 residues.

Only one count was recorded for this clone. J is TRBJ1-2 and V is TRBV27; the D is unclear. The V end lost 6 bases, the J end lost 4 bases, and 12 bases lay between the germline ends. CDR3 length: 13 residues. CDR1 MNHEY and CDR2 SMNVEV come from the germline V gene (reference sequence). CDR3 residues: CASRSSGIYGYTF. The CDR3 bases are TGTGCCAGCAGGAGTTCCGGGATCTATGGCTACACCTTC.

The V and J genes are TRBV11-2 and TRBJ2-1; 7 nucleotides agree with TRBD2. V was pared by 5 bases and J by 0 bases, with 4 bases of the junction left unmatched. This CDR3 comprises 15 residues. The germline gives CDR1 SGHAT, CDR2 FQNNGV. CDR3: CASSRGGSSYNEQFF. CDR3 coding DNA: TGTGCCAGCAGCCGCGGGGGAAGCTCCTACAATGAGCAGTTCTTC.

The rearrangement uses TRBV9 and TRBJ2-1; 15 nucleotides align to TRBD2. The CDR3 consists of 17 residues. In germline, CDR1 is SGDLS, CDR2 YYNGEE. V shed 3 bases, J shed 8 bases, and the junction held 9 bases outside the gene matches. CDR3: CASSAARGLAGGHEQFF. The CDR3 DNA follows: TGTGCCAGCAGCGCCGCCCGGGGACTAGCGGGAGGCCATGAGCAGTTCTTC. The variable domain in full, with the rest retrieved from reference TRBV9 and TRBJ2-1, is DSGVTQTPKHLITATGQRVTLRCSPRSGDLSVYWYQQSLDQGLQFLIQYYNGEERAKGNILERFSAQQFPDLHSELNLSSLELGDSALYFCASSAARGLAGGHEQFFGPGTRLTVL.